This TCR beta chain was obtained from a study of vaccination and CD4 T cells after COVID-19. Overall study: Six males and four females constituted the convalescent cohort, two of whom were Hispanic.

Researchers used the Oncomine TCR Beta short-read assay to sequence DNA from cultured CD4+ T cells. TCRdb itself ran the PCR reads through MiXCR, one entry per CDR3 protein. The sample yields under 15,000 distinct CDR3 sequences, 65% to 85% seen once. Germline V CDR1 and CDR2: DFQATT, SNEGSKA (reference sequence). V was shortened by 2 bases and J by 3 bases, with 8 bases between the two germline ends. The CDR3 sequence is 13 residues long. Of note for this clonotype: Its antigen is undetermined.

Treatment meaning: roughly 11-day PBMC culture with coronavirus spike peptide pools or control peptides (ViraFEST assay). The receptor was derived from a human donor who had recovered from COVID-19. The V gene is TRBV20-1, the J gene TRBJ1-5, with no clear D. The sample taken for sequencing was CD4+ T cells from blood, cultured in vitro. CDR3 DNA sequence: TGCAGTGCTAGAAGTCTGATCAATCAGCCCCAGCATTTT. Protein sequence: CSARSLINQPQHF.